This TCR beta chain was sequenced during a study of radiation and T cells in renal cell carcinoma. The time point here: blood 2 weeks post-SBRT. Treatment specified: 15 Gy SBRT to primary tumor, nephrectomy 4 weeks later. Radiation-treated patients gave blood at baseline, week 2 and week 4. As to this clone: What it recognizes is unknown. This CDR3 is also generated by other DNA sequences in the sample.

Only in-frame clones appear in the TCRdb table, and some are missing; sequencing was by immunoSEQ multiplex PCR. The sample records roughly 130,000 clones, 70% to 90% being singletons. Broader study findings: In blood, top tumor clones expanded by 2 weeks, shrinking by 4.

The clonotype was recovered from a woman in her 70s with renal cell carcinoma. The sequencing here drew on blood, taken from a patient whose treatment included radiotherapy and nephrectomy.

CDR3 DNA: TGTGCCAGCAGCCCCCAAGAGACCCAGTACTTC. Its protein is CASSPQETQYF. The chain uses TRBV7-9 and TRBJ2-5; no firm D call. With 5 bases removed from V and 1 base from J, the gap between germline ends came to 2 bases. Looked up from germline, CDR1 is SEHNR and CDR2 is FQNEAQ (reference sequence). The CDR3 extends over 11 amino acids.